The rows below give T cell receptor beta chains drawn from one sample of a study of response to subunit inactivated influenza vaccine. TCRdb passed the RT-PCR reads through MiXCR, listing each CDR3 protein once. The profile shows approximately 490,000 distinct CDR3 sequences, 6.5% to 8% of them singletons. The sample consisted of PBMCs from blood, taken around 25 months after vaccination. These receptors all come from a man between 50 and 75 years old who received an inactivated influenza vaccine. CDR3s include the opening cysteine and the closing phenylalanine or tryptophan. Fields, in order: clone size, J gene, V gene, D gene, CDR3 DNA, CDR3 protein. D genes are given only for firm matches. Not all rows give a size; the values are once, few, many and, for expanded clones, a class.

NA	TRBJ2-7	TRBV7-9	TRBD1	TGTGCCAGCAGCCCGAGCTATAACAGGGGCTACGAGCAGTACTTC	CASSPSYNRGYEQYF
few	TRBJ2-3	TRBV10-3	NA	TGTGCCTCACAGGGGGGGCCGGCAGATACGCAGTATTTT	CASQGGPADTQYF
few	TRBJ2-7	TRBV5-6	NA	TGTGCCAGCAGAGTCCGCGACTCCTCCTACGAGCAGTACTTC	CASRVRDSSYEQYF
NA	TRBJ2-7	TRBV19	TRBD2	TGTGCCAGTAGCCAGACTAGCGGGATAACCTACGAGCAGTACTTC	CASSQTSGITYEQYF
many	TRBJ1-1	TRBV5-1	NA	TGCGCCAGCAGTTCCCAGGGAATCACTGAAGCTTTCTTT	CASSSQGITEAFF
NA	TRBJ2-1	TRBV29-1	TRBD2	TGCAGCGTTGAAGTTTTTAGAGGGACTAGCCACAATGAGCAGTTCTTC	CSVEVFRGTSHNEQFF
few	TRBJ1-3	TRBV14	TRBD1	TGTGCCAGCAGCCCGGACAGGGCCATCGCCATATATTTT	CASSPDRAIAIYF
NA	TRBJ1-1	TRBV12-3/TRBV12-4	NA	TGTGCCAGCAGTTTAGGCGGTCAGCTGAACACTGAAGCTTTCTTT	CASSLGGQLNTEAFF
many	TRBJ2-7	TRBV20-1	NA	TGCAGTGCCCGCCCTCCCAGTACCATCGAGCAGTACTTC	CSARPPSTIEQYF
NA	TRBJ2-7	TRBV15	NA	TGTGCCACCAGCAACACCGACCGGGACACTCACTACGAGCAGTACTTC	CATSNTDRDTHYEQYF
few	TRBJ2-1	TRBV4-3	NA	TGCGCCAGCAGCCAAGATCTACTGGGAATGGCGGCTGAGCAGTTCTTC	CASSQDLLGMAAEQFF
few	TRBJ2-7	TRBV29-1	NA	TGCAGCGTTGAACTAAAGGGTGAGAGCTCCTACGAGCAGTACTTC	CSVELKGESSYEQYF
few	TRBJ1-6	TRBV4-1	NA	TGCGCCAGCAGCCAAGATGGGCGGGGCCCCCTCCACTTT	CASSQDGRGPLHF
few	TRBJ2-1	TRBV11-2	TRBD1	TGTGCCAGCAGCTCCTGGGGACAGGGGGCGCTCAATGAGCAGTTCTTC	CASSSWGQGALNEQFF
few	TRBJ1-3	TRBV5-1	TRBD1	TGCGCCAGCAGCTTGGATGGGGGACAGTTCGGAAACACCATATATTTT	CASSLDGGQFGNTIYF
NA	TRBJ2-7	TRBV6-1	TRBD1	TGTGCCAGCAGGGACTTGGTCCGGGACAGAGCCTACGAGCAGTACTTC	CASRDLVRDRAYEQYF
NA	TRBJ2-2	TRBV5-1	NA	TGCGCCAGCAGGGTCATAACCGGCTCCGGGGAGCTGTTTTTT	CASRVITGSGELFF
few	TRBJ2-2	TRBV9	NA	TGTGCCAGCAGCGTAGTCCCTCTAGGATTTGACTTGACCGGGGAGCTGTTTTTT	CASSVVPLGFDLTGELFF
NA	TRBJ2-2	TRBV29-1	NA	TGCAGCGTTATGCGTAACACCGGGGAGCTGTTTTTT	CSVMRNTGELFF
many	TRBJ1-6	TRBV5-1	NA	TGCGCCAGCAGCTTGGATAGGGATTCACCCCTCCACTTT	CASSLDRDSPLHF
NA	TRBJ2-1	TRBV24-1	TRBD1	TGTGCCACCAGTGATTCCCCCGGGACAGGGGACAATGAGCAGTTCTTC	CATSDSPGTGDNEQFF
NA	TRBJ1-4	TRBV20-1	TRBD1	TGCAGTGCTAGAGATAATCAGGGGGATGAAAAACTGTTTTTT	CSARDNQGDEKLFF
few	TRBJ1-4	TRBV6-1	NA	TGTGCCAGCACCCAAGGGATCGAAGGGCGACTGTTTTTT	CASTQGIEGRLFF
NA	TRBJ2-2	TRBV24-1	TRBD1	TGTGCCACCAGTGATCTGGACAGGGACACCGGGGAGCTGTTTTTT	CATSDLDRDTGELFF
many	TRBJ2-7	TRBV5-1	NA	TGCGCCAGCAGCTTTGACAGTAGGGGCTACGAGCAGTACTTC	CASSFDSRGYEQYF
few	TRBJ1-2	TRBV29-1	NA	TGCAGCGTTGAAGTTGGCGTGGGAGGATATGGCTACACCTTC	CSVEVGVGGYGYTF
few	TRBJ2-5	TRBV9	TRBD1	TGTGCCAGCAGCGTCAGGGGACAGCAAGAGACCCAGTACTTC	CASSVRGQQETQYF
few	TRBJ1-1	TRBV3-1	NA	TGTGCCAGCAGCCAAGGGTGGGGTTCGGGAGTGAGCACTGAAGCTTTCTTT	CASSQGWGSGVSTEAFF
NA	TRBJ2-3	TRBV5-1	TRBD2	TGCGCCAGCAGCTTGGCTAGCGGGGGTCGCACAGATACGCAGTATTTT	CASSLASGGRTDTQYF
few	TRBJ2-7	TRBV2	NA	TGTGCCAGCGTAACGGGCCTTACCTACGAGCAGTACTTC	CASVTGLTYEQYF
NA	TRBJ1-5	TRBV7-9	TRBD1	TGTGCCAGCAGCTGGGACAGGGAATACAATCAGCCCCAGCATTTT	CASSWDREYNQPQHF
NA	TRBJ2-7	TRBV4-3	NA	TGCGCCAGCAGCCAAGATTTCGGACAGCCCTCCTACGAGCAGTACTTC	CASSQDFGQPSYEQYF